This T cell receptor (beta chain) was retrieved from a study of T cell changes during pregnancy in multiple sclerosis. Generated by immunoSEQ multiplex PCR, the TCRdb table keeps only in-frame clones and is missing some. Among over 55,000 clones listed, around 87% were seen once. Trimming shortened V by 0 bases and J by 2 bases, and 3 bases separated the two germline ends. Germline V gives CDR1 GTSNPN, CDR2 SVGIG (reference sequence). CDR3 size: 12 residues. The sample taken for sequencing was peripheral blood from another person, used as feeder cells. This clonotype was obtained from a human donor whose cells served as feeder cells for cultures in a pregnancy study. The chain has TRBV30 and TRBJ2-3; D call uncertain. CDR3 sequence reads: CAWSVDTDTQYF. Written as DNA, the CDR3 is TGTGCCTGGAGTGTTGACACAGATACGCAGTATTTT.